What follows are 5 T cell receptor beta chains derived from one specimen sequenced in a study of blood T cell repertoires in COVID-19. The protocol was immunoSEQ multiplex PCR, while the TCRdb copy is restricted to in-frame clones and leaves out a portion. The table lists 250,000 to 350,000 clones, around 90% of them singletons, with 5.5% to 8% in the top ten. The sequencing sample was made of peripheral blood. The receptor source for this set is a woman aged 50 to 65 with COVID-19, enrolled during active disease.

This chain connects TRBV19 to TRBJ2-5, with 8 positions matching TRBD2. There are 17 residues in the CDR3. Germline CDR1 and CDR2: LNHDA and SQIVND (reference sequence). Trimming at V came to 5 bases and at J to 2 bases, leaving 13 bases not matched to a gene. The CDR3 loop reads CASSSHPGGVGQETQYF. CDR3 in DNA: TGTGCCAGTAGTTCGCACCCGGGAGGGGTGGGGCAAGAGACCCAGTACTTC.

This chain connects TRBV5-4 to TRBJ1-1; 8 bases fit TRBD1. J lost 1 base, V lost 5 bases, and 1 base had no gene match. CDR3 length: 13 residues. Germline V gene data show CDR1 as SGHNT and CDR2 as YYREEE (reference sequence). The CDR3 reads CASRGTGNTEAFF. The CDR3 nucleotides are TGTGCCAGCAGGGGGACAGGGAACACTGAAGCTTTCTTT.

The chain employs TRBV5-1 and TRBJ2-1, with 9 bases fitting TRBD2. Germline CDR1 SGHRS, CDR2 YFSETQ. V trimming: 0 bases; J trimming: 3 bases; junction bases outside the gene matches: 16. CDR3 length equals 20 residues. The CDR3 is CASSLGMGGRARLVYNEQFF. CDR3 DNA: TGCGCCAGCAGCTTGGGAATGGGCGGGAGGGCCCGACTAGTCTACAATGAGCAGTTCTTC.

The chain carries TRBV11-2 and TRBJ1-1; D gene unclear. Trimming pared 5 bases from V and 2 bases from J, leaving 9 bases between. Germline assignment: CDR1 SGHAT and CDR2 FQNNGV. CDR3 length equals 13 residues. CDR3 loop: CASSPVPNTEAFF. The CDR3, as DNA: TGTGCCAGCAGCCCCGTTCCTAACACTGAAGCTTTCTTT.

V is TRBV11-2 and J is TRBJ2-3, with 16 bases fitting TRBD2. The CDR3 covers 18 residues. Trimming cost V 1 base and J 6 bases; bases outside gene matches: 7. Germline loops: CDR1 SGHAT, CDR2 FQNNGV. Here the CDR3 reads CASSLGGLAGGPGDTQYF. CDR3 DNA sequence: TGTGCCAGCAGCTTAGGGGGACTAGCGGGAGGGCCAGGGGATACGCAGTATTTT.